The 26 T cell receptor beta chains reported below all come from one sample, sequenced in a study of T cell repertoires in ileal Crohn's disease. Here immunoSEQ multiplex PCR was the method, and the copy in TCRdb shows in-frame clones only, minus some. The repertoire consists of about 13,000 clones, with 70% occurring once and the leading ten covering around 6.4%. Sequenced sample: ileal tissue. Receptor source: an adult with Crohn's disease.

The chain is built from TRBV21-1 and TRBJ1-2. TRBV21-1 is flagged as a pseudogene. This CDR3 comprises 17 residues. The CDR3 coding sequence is TGTGCCAGCAGTAATTATACCGGCAGAGTCGGGATCTATGGCTACACCTTC. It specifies CASSNYTGRVGIYGYTF.

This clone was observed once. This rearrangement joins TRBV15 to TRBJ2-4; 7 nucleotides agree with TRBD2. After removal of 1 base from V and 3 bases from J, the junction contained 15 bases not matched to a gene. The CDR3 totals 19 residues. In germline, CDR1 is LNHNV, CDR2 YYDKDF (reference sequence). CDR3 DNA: TGTGCCACCAGCAGAGGTCGGGGGGACGTGGAGGTAAACAAAAACATTCAGTACTTC. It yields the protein CATSRGRGDVEVNKNIQYF.

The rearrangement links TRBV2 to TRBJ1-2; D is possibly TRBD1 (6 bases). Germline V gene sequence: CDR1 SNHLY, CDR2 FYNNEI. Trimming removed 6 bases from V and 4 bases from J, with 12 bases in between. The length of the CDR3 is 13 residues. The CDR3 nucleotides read TGTGCCAGCAGGTACAGGGTGGGCTATGGCTACACCTTC. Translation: CASRYRVGYGYTF.

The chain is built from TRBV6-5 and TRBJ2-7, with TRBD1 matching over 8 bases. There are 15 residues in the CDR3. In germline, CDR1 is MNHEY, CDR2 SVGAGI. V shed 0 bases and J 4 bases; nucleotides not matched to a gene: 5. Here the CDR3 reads CASSYSGQGPYEQYF. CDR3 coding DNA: TGTGCCAGCAGTTACTCAGGACAGGGTCCGTACGAGCAGTACTTC.

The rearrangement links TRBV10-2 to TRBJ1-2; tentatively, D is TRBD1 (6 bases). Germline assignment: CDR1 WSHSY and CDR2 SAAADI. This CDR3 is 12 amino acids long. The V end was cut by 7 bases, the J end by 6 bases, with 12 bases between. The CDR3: CASNDRLDGYTF. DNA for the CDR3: TGCGCCAGCAATGACAGGTTGGATGGCTACACCTTC.

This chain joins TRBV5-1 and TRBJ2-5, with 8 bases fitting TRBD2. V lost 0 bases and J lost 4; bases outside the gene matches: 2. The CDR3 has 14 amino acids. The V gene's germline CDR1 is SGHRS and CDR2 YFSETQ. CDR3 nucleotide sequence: TGCGCCAGCAGCTTGGCCGGGAGGGCAGAGACCCAGTACTTC. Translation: CASSLAGRAETQYF.

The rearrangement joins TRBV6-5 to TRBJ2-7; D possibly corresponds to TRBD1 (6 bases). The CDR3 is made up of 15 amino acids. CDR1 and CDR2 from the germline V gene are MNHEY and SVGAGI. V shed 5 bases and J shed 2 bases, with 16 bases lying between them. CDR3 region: CASSLAGERAYEQYF. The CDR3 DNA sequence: TGTGCCAGCAGTCTCGCAGGGGAGAGGGCCTACGAGCAGTACTTC.

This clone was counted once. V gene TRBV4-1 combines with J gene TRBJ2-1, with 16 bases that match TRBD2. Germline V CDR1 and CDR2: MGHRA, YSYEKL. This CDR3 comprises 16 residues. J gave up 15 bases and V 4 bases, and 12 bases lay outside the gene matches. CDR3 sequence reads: CASSRAAGTSGGAMFF. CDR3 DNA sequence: TGCGCCAGCAGCCGGGCCGCCGGGACTAGCGGGGGGGCTATGTTCTTC.

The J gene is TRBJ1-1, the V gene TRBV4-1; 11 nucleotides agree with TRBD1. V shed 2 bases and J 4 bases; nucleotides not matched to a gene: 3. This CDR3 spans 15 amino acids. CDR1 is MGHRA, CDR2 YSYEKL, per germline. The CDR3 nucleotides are TGCGCCAGCAGCCAATACGGGACAGGGGGCACTGAAGCTTTCTTT. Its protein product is CASSQYGTGGTEAFF.

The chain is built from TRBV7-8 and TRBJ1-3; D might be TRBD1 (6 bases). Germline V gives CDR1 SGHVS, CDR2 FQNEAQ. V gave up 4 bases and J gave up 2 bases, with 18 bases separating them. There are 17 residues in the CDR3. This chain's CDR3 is CASSSRDNILTGNTIYF. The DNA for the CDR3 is TGTGCCAGCAGCTCCCGGGACAACATACTCACTGGAAACACCATATATTTT.

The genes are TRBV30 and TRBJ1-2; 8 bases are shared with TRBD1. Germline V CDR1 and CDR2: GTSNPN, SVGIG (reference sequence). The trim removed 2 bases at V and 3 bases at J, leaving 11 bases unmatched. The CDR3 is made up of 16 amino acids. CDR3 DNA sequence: TGTGCCTGGAGTCGGGCAGGGGGCTTTGGGGACTATGGCTACACCTTC. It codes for CAWSRAGGFGDYGYTF.

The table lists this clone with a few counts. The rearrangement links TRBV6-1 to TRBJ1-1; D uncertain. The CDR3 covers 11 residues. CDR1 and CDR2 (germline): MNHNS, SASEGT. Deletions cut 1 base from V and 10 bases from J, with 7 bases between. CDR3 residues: CASSEVLVAFF. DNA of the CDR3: TGTGCCAGCAGTGAAGTATTAGTAGCTTTCTTT.

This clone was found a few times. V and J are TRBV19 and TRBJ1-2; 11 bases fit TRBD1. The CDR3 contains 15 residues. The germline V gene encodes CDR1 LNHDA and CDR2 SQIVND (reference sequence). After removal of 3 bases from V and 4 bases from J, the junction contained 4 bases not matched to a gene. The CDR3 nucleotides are TGTGCCAGTAGTATGGACAGGGGGCTTGGCTATGGCTACACCTTC. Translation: CASSMDRGLGYGYTF.

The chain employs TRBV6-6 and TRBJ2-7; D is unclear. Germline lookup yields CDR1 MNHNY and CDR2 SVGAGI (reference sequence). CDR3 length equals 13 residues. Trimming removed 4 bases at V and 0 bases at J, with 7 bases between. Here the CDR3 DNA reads TGTGCCAGCAGTTTCCAAGGCTCCTACGAGCAGTACTTC. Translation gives CASSFQGSYEQYF.

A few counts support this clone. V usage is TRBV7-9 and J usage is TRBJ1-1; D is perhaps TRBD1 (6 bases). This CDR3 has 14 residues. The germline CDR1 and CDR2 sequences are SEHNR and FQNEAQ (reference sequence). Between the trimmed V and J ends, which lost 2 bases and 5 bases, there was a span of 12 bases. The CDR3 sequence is CASSLRQVGTEAFF. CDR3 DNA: TGTGCCAGCAGCTTAAGACAGGTAGGAACTGAAGCTTTCTTT. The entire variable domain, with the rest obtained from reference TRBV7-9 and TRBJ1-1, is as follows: DTGVSQNPRHKITKRGQNVTFRCDPISEHNRLYWYRQTLGQGPEFLTYFQNEAQLEKSRLLSDRFSAERPKGSFSTLEIQRTEQGDSAMYLCASSLRQVGTEAFFGQGTRLTVV.

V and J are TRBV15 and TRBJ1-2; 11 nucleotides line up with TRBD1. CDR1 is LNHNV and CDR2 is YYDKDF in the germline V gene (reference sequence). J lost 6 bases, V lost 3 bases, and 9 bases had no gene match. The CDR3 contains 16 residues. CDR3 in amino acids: CATSSPRTGGKDGYTF. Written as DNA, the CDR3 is TGTGCCACCAGCAGCCCTCGGACAGGGGGCAAGGATGGCTACACCTTC.

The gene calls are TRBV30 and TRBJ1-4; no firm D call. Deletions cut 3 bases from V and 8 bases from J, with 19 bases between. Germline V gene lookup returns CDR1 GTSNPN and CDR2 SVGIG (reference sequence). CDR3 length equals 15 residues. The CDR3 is CAWRFPVGREEKLFF. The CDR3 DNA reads TGTGCCTGGAGGTTTCCCGTAGGGAGGGAGGAAAAACTGTTTTTT.

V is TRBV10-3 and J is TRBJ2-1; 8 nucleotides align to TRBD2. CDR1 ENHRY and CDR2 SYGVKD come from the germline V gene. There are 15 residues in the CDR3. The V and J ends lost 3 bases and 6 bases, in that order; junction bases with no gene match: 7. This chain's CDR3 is CAISDRGGECNEQFF. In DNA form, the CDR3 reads TGTGCCATCAGTGATCGGGGGGGGGAATGCAATGAGCAGTTCTTC.

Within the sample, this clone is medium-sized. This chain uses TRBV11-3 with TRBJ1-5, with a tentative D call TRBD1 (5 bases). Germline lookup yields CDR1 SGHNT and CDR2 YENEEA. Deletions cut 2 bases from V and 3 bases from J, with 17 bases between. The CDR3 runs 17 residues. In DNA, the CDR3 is TGTGCCAGCAGCTTAATTAGCGTGACAGCCTACAATCAGCCCCAGCATTTT. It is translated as CASSLISVTAYNQPQHF. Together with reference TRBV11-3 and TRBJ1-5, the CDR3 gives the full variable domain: EAGVVQSPRYKIIEKKQPVAFWCNPISGHNTLYWYLQNLGQGPELLIRYENEEAVDDSQLPKDRFSAERLKGVDSTLKIQPAELGDSAVYLCASSLISVTAYNQPQHFGDGTRLSIL.

CDR3 protein: CASSPDSNYGYTF. CDR3 bases: TGTGCCAGCAGCCCCGACAGTAACTATGGCTACACCTTC. This chain uses TRBV11-2 with TRBJ1-2; TRBD1 is a possible D gene (5 bases). Per the germline V gene, CDR1 is SGHAT and CDR2 is FQNNGV. The CDR3 loop spans 13 amino acids. The germline V and J ends were trimmed by 5 bases and 1 base, with 8 bases remaining between them. Full variable domain (outside the CDR3, taken from reference TRBV11-2 and TRBJ1-2): EAGVAQSPRYKIIEKRQSVAFWCNPISGHATLYWYQQILGQGPKLLIQFQNNGVVDDSQLPKDRFSAERLKGVDSTLKIQPAKLEDSAVYLCASSPDSNYGYTFGSGTRLTVV.

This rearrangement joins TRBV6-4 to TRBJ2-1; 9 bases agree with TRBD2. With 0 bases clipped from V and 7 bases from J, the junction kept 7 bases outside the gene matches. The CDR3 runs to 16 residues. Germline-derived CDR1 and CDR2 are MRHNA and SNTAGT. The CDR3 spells CASSDSAGLASNEQFF. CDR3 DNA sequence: TGTGCCAGCAGTGACTCCGCGGGACTAGCAAGTAATGAGCAGTTCTTC.

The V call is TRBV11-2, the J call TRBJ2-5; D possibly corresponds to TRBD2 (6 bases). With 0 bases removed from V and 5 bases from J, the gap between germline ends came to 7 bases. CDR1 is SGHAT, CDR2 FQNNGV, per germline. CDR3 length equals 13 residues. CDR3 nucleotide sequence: TGTGCCAGCAGCTTAGATCGGGGGGAGACCCAGTACTTC. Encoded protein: CASSLDRGETQYF.

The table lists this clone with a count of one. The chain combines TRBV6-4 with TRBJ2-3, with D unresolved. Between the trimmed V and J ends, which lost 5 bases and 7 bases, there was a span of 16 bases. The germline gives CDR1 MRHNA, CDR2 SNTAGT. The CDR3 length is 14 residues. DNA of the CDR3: TGTGCCAGCAGTTCGAAGTCGGGTGGGAATACGCAGTATTTT. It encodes CASSSKSGGNTQYF.

This CDR3 is CATSRRGPSYEQYF. DNA of the CDR3: TGTGCTACCAGCCGGAGGGGGCCCTCCTACGAGCAGTACTTC. The rearrangement uses TRBV27 and TRBJ2-7, with a weak D call TRBD1 (7 bases). The CDR3 length is 14 residues. The germline gives CDR1 MNHEY, CDR2 SMNVEV (reference sequence).

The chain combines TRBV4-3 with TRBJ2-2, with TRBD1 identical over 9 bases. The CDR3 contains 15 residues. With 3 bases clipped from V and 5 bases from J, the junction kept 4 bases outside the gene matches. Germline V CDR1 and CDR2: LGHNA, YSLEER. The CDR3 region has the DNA TGCGCCAGCAGCCACCCCGGGACAGGGACCGGGGAGCTGTTTTTT. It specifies CASSHPGTGTGELFF.

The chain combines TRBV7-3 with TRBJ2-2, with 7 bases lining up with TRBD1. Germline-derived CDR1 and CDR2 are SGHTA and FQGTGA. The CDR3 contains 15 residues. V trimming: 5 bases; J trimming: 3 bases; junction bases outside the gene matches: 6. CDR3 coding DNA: TGTGCCAGCAGCCTCCGGGACAGTTACACCGGGGAGCTGTTTTTT. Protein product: CASSLRDSYTGELFF. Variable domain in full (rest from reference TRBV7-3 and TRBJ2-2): GAGVSQTPSNKVTEKGKYVELRCDPISGHTALYWYRQSLGQGPEFLIYFQGTGAADDSGLPNDRFFAVRPEGSVSTLKIQRTERGDSAVYLCASSLRDSYTGELFFGEGSRLTVL.